The rows below give T cell receptor beta chains drawn from one sample of a study of cytomegalovirus exposure and HLA in healthy donors. Profiling relied on immunoSEQ multiplex PCR, and the TCRdb table lists in-frame clones only, not all of them. The data contain 180,000 or so clones, 75% of them singletons. What was sequenced was PBMCs. The receptors shown here come from a woman between 40 and 55 years old in good health and CMV-seropositive. Each CDR3 is given with its conserved first and last residue. Each record gives: D gene, clone size, J gene, V gene, CDR3 DNA, CDR3 protein. A D gene is named only where the DNA matches it firmly. Some rows have no size entry. The others give once, few or many, or a class for an expanded clone.

>TRBD1|-|TRBJ2-1|TRBV7-2
TGTGCCGTGACAGGGGGCCGTCGACAGTTCTTC
CAVTGGRRQFF
>TRBD1|-|TRBJ1-1|TRBV19
TGTGCCAGTAGCCTTTTGACTACGACAGGGCCGAACACTGAAGCTTTCTTT
CASSLLTTTGPNTEAFF
>TRBD2|-|TRBJ2-7|TRBV7-2
TGTGCCAGCAGCTTAGCTAGCGGGACCTCCTACGAGCAGTACTTC
CASSLASGTSYEQYF
>TRBD2|few|TRBJ2-7|TRBV5-8
TGTGCCAGCAGCTTGCTAGCGGGAGCCATCTACGAGCAGTACTTC
CASSLLAGAIYEQYF
>TRBD1|few|TRBJ2-5|TRBV7-9
TGTGCCAGCAGCTCCCGACAGGGAGAGACCCAGTACTTC
CASSSRQGETQYF
>-|-|TRBJ1-1|TRBV9
TGTGCCAGCAGCCCTTCGGTTGGCACTGAAGCTTTCTTT
CASSPSVGTEAFF
>TRBD1|-|TRBJ1-6|TRBV7-9
TGTGCCAGCAGCCCACTTTGGACAGGGGTAGATTCACCCCTCCACTTT
CASSPLWTGVDSPLHF
>-|once|TRBJ1-1|TRBV7-6
TGTGCCAGCAGCCTAGTCGGACAGACGAACACTGAAGCTTTCTTT
CASSLVGQTNTEAFF
>TRBD2|-|TRBJ2-6|TRBV27
TGTGCCAGCAGTTTATCCGGGACTAGCGGGAGGTCTGGGGCCAACGTCCTGACTTTC
CASSLSGTSGRSGANVLTF
>-|-|TRBJ2-5|TRBV4-1
TGCGCCAGCAGCCAAGACCCCGACTATTCCCAGACCCAGTACTTC
CASSQDPDYSQTQYF
>-|-|TRBJ2-1|TRBV6-6
TGTGCCAGCAGTTATAATATGAGACGGGAAAATGAGCAGTTCTTC
CASSYNMRRENEQFF
>-|-|TRBJ2-7|TRBV5-1
TGCGCCAGCAGCTTGCTCGGGTTGAGCTCCTACGAGCAGTACTTC
CASSLLGLSSYEQYF
>TRBD2|-|TRBJ2-1|TRBV19
TGTGCCAGTAGTATCCAGACTAGCGGGGGATACAATGAGCAGTTCTTC
CASSIQTSGGYNEQFF
>-|-|TRBJ2-7|TRBV6-6
TGTGCCACGCAGGGAAGCTCCTACGAGCAGTACTTC
CATQGSSYEQYF
>TRBD2|-|TRBJ2-3|TRBV4-3
TGCGCCAGCAGCCAAGGACTAGCGGAAAGCACAGATACGCAGTATTTT
CASSQGLAESTDTQYF